Shown below are 19 T cell receptor beta chains from a single sample sequenced in a study of T cell responses to AZD1222 COVID-19 vaccine. Profiled with immunoSEQ multiplex PCR; TCRdb holds only in-frame clones, not every one. Seen here are tens of thousands of clones, more than 85% observed once, and the top ten hold around 4.9%. This material consisted of peripheral blood, taken on day 0 of AZD1222 vaccination. These TCRs come from an adult in good health.

This chain connects TRBV20-1 to TRBJ2-1, with TRBD2 as a possible D gene (6 bases). Trimming removed 2 bases at V and 9 bases at J, with 8 bases between. The CDR3 consists of 11 residues. The germline V gene has CDR1 DFQATT and CDR2 SNEGSKA (reference sequence). The CDR3, as DNA: TGCAGTGCTAGACTAGCGTTTGAGCAGTTCTTC. Translation: CSARLAFEQFF.

The table lists this clone with a few counts. This chain uses TRBV6-2 or TRBV6-3 with TRBJ2-7; D not certain. Trimming shortened V by 5 bases and J by 0 bases, and 14 bases separated the two germline ends. The CDR3 is 15 residues long. Germline CDR1 MNHEY, CDR2 SVGEGT. This CDR3 reads CASSADGSSSYEQYF. The CDR3 nucleotides are TGTGCCAGCAGTGCGGACGGGTCGAGCTCCTACGAGCAGTACTTC.

The rearrangement joins TRBV19 to TRBJ1-4; D is perhaps TRBD1 (6 bases). Germline CDR1 and CDR2: LNHDA and SQIVND (reference sequence). With 10 bases removed from V and 1 base from J, the gap between germline ends came to 13 bases. The CDR3 consists of 14 residues. As DNA, the CDR3 is TGTGCCACCAACCAGGACAGAACTAATGAAAAACTGTTTTTT. Translating gives CATNQDRTNEKLFF.

The chain is built from TRBV28 and TRBJ1-5, with a tentative D call TRBD1 (6 bases). V was pared by 5 bases and J by 2 bases, with 16 bases between. Germline V gene data show CDR1 as MDHEN and CDR2 as SYDVKM. The CDR3 spans 16 residues. CDR3 in amino acids: CASSPQGKRGNQPQHF. CDR3 bases: TGTGCCAGCAGTCCACAGGGTAAGAGAGGCAATCAGCCCCAGCATTTT.

This chain links TRBV7-2 with TRBJ2-7, with TRBD2 matching over 12 bases. CDR1 is SGHTA and CDR2 is FQGNSA in the germline V gene. The CDR3 length is 15 residues. V lost 4 bases, J lost 2 bases, and 3 bases stayed unmatched. DNA of the CDR3: TGTGCCAGCAGCTCACTAGCGGGGGGACCCTACGAGCAGTACTTC. Translation gives CASSSLAGGPYEQYF.

This clone was counted a single time. The rearrangement joins TRBV5-4 to TRBJ2-7; TRBD1 agrees at 7 bases. The CDR3 covers 13 residues. CDR1 and CDR2 from the germline V gene are SGHNT and YYREEE (reference sequence). Trimming at V came to 4 bases and at J to 2 bases, leaving 3 bases not matched to a gene. The CDR3 DNA reads as TGTGCCAGCAGCGCCGGGACAGCCTACGAGCAGTACTTC. This codes for CASSAGTAYEQYF.

This chain connects TRBV3-1 (or the pseudogene TRBV3-2) to TRBJ2-1, with D perhaps TRBD2 (6 bases). The CDR3 runs to 16 residues. CDR1 is LGHDT and CDR2 is YNNKEL in the germline V gene (reference sequence). V shed 1 base and J shed 0 bases, with 10 bases lying between them. CDR3 nucleotides: TGTGCCAGCAGCCAAGCAGGGAGGAGCTCCTACAATGAGCAGTTCTTC. Translation: CASSQAGRSSYNEQFF.

V usage is TRBV27 and J usage is TRBJ2-4, with TRBD1 identical over 8 bases. This CDR3 contains 16 residues. Germline CDR1 reads MNHEY; CDR2 reads SMNVEV (reference sequence). V trimming: 6 bases; J trimming: 2 bases; junction bases outside the gene matches: 9. Here the CDR3 DNA reads TGTGCCAGCAGCCCACAGGGGGTAGCTACCAAAAACATTCAGTACTTC. Translation: CASSPQGVATKNIQYF.

J is TRBJ2-1 and V is TRBV28, with TRBD1 identical over 12 bases. Per the germline V gene, CDR1 is MDHEN and CDR2 is SYDVKM. This CDR3 spans 15 amino acids. V trimming: 3 bases; J trimming: 14 bases; junction bases outside the gene matches: 11. CDR3 region: CASSFGGGGTGGKFF. CDR3 DNA: TGTGCCAGCAGTTTTGGAGGAGGCGGGACAGGGGGCAAGTTCTTC.

This chain uses TRBV10-3 with TRBJ2-7; a weak D match, TRBD2 (7 bases). Germline CDR1 and CDR2: ENHRY and SYGVKD. The CDR3 consists of 14 residues. The V and J ends lost 10 bases and 2 bases respectively, with 18 bases between them. The CDR3 DNA sequence: TGTGCCACCGTGGAGGGGGGGGCGACCTACGAGCAGTACTTC. This gives the protein CATVEGGATYEQYF.

V usage is TRBV23-1 and J usage is TRBJ1-5; D possibly corresponds to TRBD1 (6 bases). TRBV23-1 qualifies as an ORF whose function is uncertain. Trimming removed 4 bases at V and 7 bases at J, with 14 bases between. The CDR3 covers 14 residues. The CDR3 loop reads CASSPRTGLQPQHF. The DNA of the CDR3 is TGCGCCAGCAGTCCAAGAACAGGGTTACAGCCCCAGCATTTT.

The chain recombines TRBV7-2 with TRBJ2-2; unclear D gene. The CDR3 consists of 15 residues. Trimming removed 0 bases from V and 3 bases from J, with 8 bases in between. Germline CDR1 and CDR2: SGHTA and FQGNSA. This CDR3 reads CASSLAELYTGELFF. The CDR3 bases are TGTGCCAGCAGCTTAGCGGAGCTTTACACCGGGGAGCTGTTTTTT.

This chain uses TRBV4-1 with TRBJ1-2, with D perhaps TRBD1 (5 bases). The CDR3 has 15 residues. The germline V and J ends were trimmed by 5 bases and 4 bases, with 17 bases remaining between them. Germline-derived CDR1 and CDR2 are MGHRA and YSYEKL. CDR3 DNA: TGCGCCAGCAGCTCCCGGCAGGGATCGGGCTATGGCTACACCTTC. The encoded protein is CASSSRQGSGYGYTF.

V and J are TRBV27 and TRBJ1-6; TRBD1 matches 11 bases. This CDR3 region has 17 residues. Germline assignment: CDR1 MNHEY and CDR2 SMNVEV (reference sequence). Trimming at V came to 1 base and at J to 13 bases, leaving 12 bases not matched to a gene. CDR3 in amino acids: CASSLLARTGGENPLHF. The CDR3 DNA follows: TGTGCCAGCAGTTTATTAGCCCGGACAGGGGGCGAAAATCCCCTCCACTTT.

This chain links TRBV5-5 with TRBJ1-1, with D maybe TRBD1 (5 bases). The CDR3 extends over 12 amino acids. CDR1 and CDR2 (germline): SGHKS, YYEKEE (reference sequence). Trimming cost V 3 bases and J 3 bases, with 6 bases left between them. CDR3 nucleotides: TGTGCCAGCAGCTGGGGGGACACTGAAGCTTTCTTT. Its translation: CASSWGDTEAFF.

This chain uses TRBV7-2 with TRBJ2-6, with 8 nucleotides matching TRBD2. The CDR3 is made up of 17 amino acids. Trimming cost V 5 bases and J 0 bases; bases outside gene matches: 6. Germline-derived CDR1 and CDR2 are SGHTA and FQGNSA. The CDR3 sequence is CASSPGGPPSGANVLTF. The CDR3 DNA sequence: TGTGCCAGCAGCCCGGGAGGGCCCCCCTCTGGGGCCAACGTCCTGACTTTC.

The chain employs TRBV6-6 and TRBJ1-6; 7 bases agree with TRBD1. Germline trimming cut 6 bases from V and 9 bases from J; bases unmatched to any gene: 14. This CDR3 has 16 residues. Looked up from germline, CDR1 is MNHNY and CDR2 is SVGAGI (reference sequence). CDR3 sequence (DNA): TGTGCCAGCAGCCCCCAGGGGGACAATTCGGGTTCACCCCTCCACTTT. Its translation is CASSPQGDNSGSPLHF.

This chain links TRBV11-3 with TRBJ2-5; 9 bases match TRBD2. Per the germline V gene, CDR1 is SGHNT and CDR2 is YENEEA. V dropped 5 bases and J dropped 8; count of bases not matched to a gene: 9. The CDR3 is made up of 14 amino acids. The CDR3 DNA reads TGTGCCAGCAGCGGCGGGGGGGACACGGTAACCCAGTACTTC. Amino acids: CASSGGGDTVTQYF.

The chain links TRBV4-3 to TRBJ2-1; 10 nucleotides match TRBD2. Per the germline V gene, CDR1 is LGHNA and CDR2 is YSLEER. The trim removed 3 bases at V and 4 bases at J, leaving 6 bases unmatched. There are 16 residues in the CDR3. The DNA for the CDR3 is TGCGCCAGCAGCCAGAGCGGGGGGGCCAAGTACAATGAGCAGTTCTTC. It yields the protein CASSQSGGAKYNEQFF.